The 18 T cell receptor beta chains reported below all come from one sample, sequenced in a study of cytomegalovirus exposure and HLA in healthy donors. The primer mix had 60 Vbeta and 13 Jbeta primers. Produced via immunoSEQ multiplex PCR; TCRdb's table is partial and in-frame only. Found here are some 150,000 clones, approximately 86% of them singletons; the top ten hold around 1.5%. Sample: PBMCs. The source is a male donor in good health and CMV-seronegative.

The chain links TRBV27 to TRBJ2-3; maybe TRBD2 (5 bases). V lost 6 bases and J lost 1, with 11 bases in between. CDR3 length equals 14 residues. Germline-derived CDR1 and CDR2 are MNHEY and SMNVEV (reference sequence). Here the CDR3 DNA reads TGTGCCAGCAGAAACCGGGGTGGCACAGATACGCAGTATTTT. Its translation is CASRNRGGTDTQYF.

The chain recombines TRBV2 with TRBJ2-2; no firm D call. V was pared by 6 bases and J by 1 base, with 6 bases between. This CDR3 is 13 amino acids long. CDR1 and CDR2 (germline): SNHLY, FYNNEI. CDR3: CASSQMNTGELFF. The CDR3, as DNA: TGTGCCAGCAGCCAGATGAACACCGGGGAGCTGTTTTTT.

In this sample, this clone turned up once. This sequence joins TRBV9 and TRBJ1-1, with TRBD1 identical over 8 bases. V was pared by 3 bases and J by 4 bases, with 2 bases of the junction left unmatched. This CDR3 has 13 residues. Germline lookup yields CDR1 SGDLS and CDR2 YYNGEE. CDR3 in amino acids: CASSETGGTEAFF. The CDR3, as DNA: TGTGCCAGCAGCGAAACAGGGGGCACTGAAGCTTTCTTT.

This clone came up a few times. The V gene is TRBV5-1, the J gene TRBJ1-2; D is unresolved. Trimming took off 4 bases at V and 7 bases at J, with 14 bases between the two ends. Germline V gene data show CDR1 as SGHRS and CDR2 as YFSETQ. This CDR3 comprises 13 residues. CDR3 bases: TGCGCCAGCAGCCGGGAAGCAGGTTCTGGCTACACCTTC. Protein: CASSREAGSGYTF.

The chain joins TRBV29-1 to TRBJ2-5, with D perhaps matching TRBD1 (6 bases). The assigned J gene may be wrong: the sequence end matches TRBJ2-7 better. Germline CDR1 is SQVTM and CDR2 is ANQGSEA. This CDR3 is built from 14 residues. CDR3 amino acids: CSVGRTVLTYEQYF. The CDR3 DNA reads TGCAGCGTAGGACGGACAGTCCTCACCTACGAGCAGTACTTC.

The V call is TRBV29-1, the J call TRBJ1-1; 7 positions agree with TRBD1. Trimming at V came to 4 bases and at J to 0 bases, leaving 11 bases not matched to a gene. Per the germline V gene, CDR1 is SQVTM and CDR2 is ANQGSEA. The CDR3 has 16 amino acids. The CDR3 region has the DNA TGCAGCGTTGTCAGAGATAAGGGACAGCTGAACACTGAAGCTTTCTTT. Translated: CSVVRDKGQLNTEAFF.

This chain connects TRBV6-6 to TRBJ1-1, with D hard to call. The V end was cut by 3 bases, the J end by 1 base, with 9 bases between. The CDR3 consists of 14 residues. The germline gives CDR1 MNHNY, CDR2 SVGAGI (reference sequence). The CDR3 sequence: CASSYHPQNTEAFF. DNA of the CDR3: TGTGCCAGCAGTTATCACCCACAGAACACTGAAGCTTTCTTT.

The DNA of the CDR3 is TGTGCCAGCAGCTTCGGGACTAGGTTTTACGAGCAGTACTTC. Translating gives CASSFGTRFYEQYF. The chain employs TRBV7-3 and TRBJ2-7, with 8 positions matching TRBD2. The ends lost 3 bases at V and 4 bases at J; junction bases unmatched: 5. Germline loops: CDR1 SGHTA, CDR2 FQGTGA. The CDR3 has 14 residues.

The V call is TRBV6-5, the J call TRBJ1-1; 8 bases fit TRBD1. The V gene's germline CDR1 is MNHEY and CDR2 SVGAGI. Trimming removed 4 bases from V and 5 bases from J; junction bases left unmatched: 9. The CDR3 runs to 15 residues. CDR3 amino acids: CASSSSGGRKTEAFF. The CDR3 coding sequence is TGTGCCAGCAGTTCTTCAGGGGGCAGGAAGACTGAAGCTTTCTTT.

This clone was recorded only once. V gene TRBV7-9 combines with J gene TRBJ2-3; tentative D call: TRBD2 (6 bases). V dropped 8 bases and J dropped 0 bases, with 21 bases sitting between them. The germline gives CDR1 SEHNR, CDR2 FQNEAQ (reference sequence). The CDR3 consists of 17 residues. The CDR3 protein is CASSSFLASLSTDTQYF. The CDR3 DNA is TGTGCCAGCTCATCTTTCCTAGCGTCTCTTAGCACAGATACGCAGTATTTT.

CDR3 sequence: CASSLGNLVSGYEQYF. The CDR3 bases are TGTGCCAGCAGCTTGGGGAACCTTGTTTCGGGGTACGAGCAGTACTTC. This chain uses TRBV5-5 with TRBJ2-7, with TRBD2 as a possible D gene (5 bases). The length of the CDR3 is 16 residues. Germline values: CDR1 SGHKS, CDR2 YYEKEE (reference sequence). V was shortened by 0 bases and J by 4 bases, with 17 bases between the two germline ends.

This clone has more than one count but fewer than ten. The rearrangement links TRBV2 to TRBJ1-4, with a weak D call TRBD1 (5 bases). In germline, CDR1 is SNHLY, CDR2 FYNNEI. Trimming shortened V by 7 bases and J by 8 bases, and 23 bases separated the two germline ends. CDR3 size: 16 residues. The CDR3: CASNPEPGGVLEKLFF. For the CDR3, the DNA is TGTGCCAGCAACCCTGAACCGGGGGGTGTCCTGGAAAAACTGTTTTTT. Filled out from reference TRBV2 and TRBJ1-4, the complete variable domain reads EPEVTQTPSHQVTQMGQEVILRCVPISNHLYFYWYRQILGQKVEFLVSFYNNEISEKSEIFDDQFSVERPDGSNFTLKIRSTKLEDSAMYFCASNPEPGGVLEKLFFGSGTQLSVL.

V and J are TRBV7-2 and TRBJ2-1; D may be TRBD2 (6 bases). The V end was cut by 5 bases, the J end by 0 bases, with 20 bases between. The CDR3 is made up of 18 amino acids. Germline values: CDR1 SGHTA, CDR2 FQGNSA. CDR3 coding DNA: TGTGCCAGCAGCCCTCGTGGGCTAGCGATTAGCTCCTACAATGAGCAGTTCTTC. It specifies CASSPRGLAISSYNEQFF.

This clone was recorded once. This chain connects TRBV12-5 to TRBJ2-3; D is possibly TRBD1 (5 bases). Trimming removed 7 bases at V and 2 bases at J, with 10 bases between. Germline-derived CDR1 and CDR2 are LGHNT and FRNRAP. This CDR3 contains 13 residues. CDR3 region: CASVAGNTDTQYF. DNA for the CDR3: TGTGCTAGTGTGGCAGGGAACACAGATACGCAGTATTTT.

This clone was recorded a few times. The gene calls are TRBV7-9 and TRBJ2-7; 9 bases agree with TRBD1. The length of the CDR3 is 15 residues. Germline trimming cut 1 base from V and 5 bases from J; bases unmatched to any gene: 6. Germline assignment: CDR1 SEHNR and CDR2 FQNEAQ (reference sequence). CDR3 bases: TGTGCCAGCAGCTTAGGTTATCGACAGGGGGACGAGCAGTACTTC. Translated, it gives CASSLGYRQGDEQYF.

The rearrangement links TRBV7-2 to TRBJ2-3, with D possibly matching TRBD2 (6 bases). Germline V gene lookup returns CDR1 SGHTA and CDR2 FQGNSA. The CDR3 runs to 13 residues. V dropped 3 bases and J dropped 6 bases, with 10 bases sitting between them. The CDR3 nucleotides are TGTGCCAGCAGCTTTTCCAGCGGGGATACGCAGTATTTT. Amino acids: CASSFSSGDTQYF. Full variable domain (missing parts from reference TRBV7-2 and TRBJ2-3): GAGVSQSPSNKVTEKGKDVELRCDPISGHTALYWYRQSLGQGLEFLIYFQGNSAPDKSGLPSDRFSAERTGGSVSTLTIQRTQQEDSAVYLCASSFSSGDTQYFGPGTRLTVL.

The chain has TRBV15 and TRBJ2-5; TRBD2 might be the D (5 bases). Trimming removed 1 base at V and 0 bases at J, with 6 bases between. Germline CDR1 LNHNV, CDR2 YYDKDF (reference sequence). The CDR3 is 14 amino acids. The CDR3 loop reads CATSRGRDQETQYF. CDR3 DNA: TGTGCCACCAGCAGAGGGCGGGACCAAGAGACCCAGTACTTC.

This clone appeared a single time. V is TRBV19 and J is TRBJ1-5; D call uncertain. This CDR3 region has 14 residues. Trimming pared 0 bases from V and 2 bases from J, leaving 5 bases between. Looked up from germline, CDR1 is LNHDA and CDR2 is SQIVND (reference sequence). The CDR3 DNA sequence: TGTGCCAGTAGTATAGATATTGGCAATCAGCCCCAGCATTTT. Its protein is CASSIDIGNQPQHF. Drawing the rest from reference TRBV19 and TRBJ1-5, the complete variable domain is DGGITQSPKYLFRKEGQNVTLSCEQNLNHDAMYWYRQDPGQGLRLIYYSQIVNDFQKGDIAEGYSVSREKKESFPLTVTSAQKNPTAFYLCASSIDIGNQPQHFGDGTRLSIL.